These 19 T cell receptor beta chains share one sample of origin, sequenced in a study of T cells in Graves' hyperthyroidism and ophthalmopathy. Amplified regions were TCR beta CDR3 sequences from RNA transcripts. TCR CDR3 underwent first-round RT-PCR with the HTBI primer set. TCRdb reprocessed the multiplex PCR reads via MiXCR and lists one record per CDR3 protein. The sample yields 400,000 to 450,000 distinct CDR3 sequences, under 15% seen once. Sequenced: blood. The source is a man younger than 30 with Graves' ophthalmopathy.

This clonotype has a count of ten or more. The genes are TRBV27 and TRBJ1-1; D is ambiguous. Germline V gives CDR1 MNHEY, CDR2 SMNVEV (reference sequence). The V end lost 5 bases, the J end lost 3 bases, and 13 bases lay between the germline ends. This CDR3 contains 14 residues. DNA for the CDR3: TGTGCCAGCAGTATGTCCGGGAGCTACACTGAAGCTTTCTTT. It is translated as CASSMSGSYTEAFF.

This clonotype occurred a few times. The chain combines TRBV18 with TRBJ1-3; D unresolved. V was cut by 2 bases and J by 0 bases, with 11 bases left in between. Germline CDR1 reads KGHSH; CDR2 reads LQKENI. CDR3 length: 16 amino acids. CDR3 nucleotide sequence: TGTGCCAGCTCACCATACGACGGGAGCTCTGGAAACACCATATATTTT. This translates into CASSPYDGSSGNTIYF.

The chain recombines TRBV30 with TRBJ1-5; no clear D gene. The V end lost 0 bases, the J end lost 7 bases, and 10 bases lay between the germline ends. CDR1 and CDR2 (germline): GTSNPN, SVGIG (reference sequence). CDR3 length: 13 amino acids. In nucleotides, the CDR3 is TGTGCCTGGAGTGTATATATAGGACAGCCCCAGCATTTT. This translates into CAWSVYIGQPQHF.

This clonotype has more than one count but fewer than ten. This chain uses TRBV10-2 with TRBJ1-1; no reliable D call. The germline V and J ends were trimmed by 6 bases and 7 bases, with 12 bases remaining between them. Per germline, CDR1 WSHSY and CDR2 SAAADI. The CDR3 runs 12 residues. CDR3 DNA: TGCGCCAGCAGAGACGGGCCGAGTGAAGCTTTCTTT. Translating gives CASRDGPSEAFF.

This clonotype was observed at least ten times. This chain connects TRBV30 to TRBJ1-6, with no clear D. V dropped 1 base and J dropped 7 bases, with 11 bases sitting between them. The CDR3 runs to 14 residues. CDR1 is GTSNPN and CDR2 is SVGIG in the germline V gene (reference sequence). The CDR3 DNA reads TGTGCCTGGAGTGAAAGGCAGAAGAATTCACCCCTCCACTTT. Translation: CAWSERQKNSPLHF.

Comments on this clonotype: A much larger clone is a single base away; this may be a read error. V usage is TRBV30 and J usage is TRBJ2-1; 8 nucleotides agree with TRBD2. The ends lost 2 bases at V and 12 bases at J; junction bases unmatched: 9. Germline V gene data show CDR1 as GTSNPN and CDR2 as SVGIG (reference sequence). The CDR3 sequence is 13 residues long. CDR3 nucleotides: TGTGCCTGGAGTACACTAGCGGAAGCGGGGCAGTTCTTC. This encodes CAWSTLAEAGQFF. Full variable domain (outside the CDR3, taken from reference TRBV30 and TRBJ2-1): SQTIHQWPATLVQPVGSPLSLECTVEGTSNPNLYWYRQAAGRGLQLLFYSVGIGQISSEVPQNLSASRPQDRQFILSSKKLLLSDSGFYLCAWSTLAEAGQFFGPGTRLTVL.

The chain is built from TRBV11-3 and TRBJ2-7; possibly TRBD2 for D (6 bases). Germline CDR1 and CDR2: SGHNT and YENEEA. V lost 1 base, J lost 7 bases, and 14 bases lay in between. The CDR3 covers 14 residues. The CDR3 DNA follows: TGTGCCAGCAGCTTAGCTTCTAGCGAACGTGAGCAGTACTTC. Protein product: CASSLASSEREQYF.

This clonotype was recorded many times. The chain links TRBV7-9 to TRBJ2-3; D not certain. The V end lost 5 bases, the J end lost 3 bases, and 15 bases lay between the germline ends. Per germline, CDR1 SEHNR and CDR2 FQNEAQ (reference sequence). The CDR3 length is 15 residues. CDR3: CASSPWAELTDTQYF. The CDR3, as DNA: TGTGCCAGCAGCCCGTGGGCGGAGCTTACAGATACGCAGTATTTT.

This clonotype was seen ten or more times. J is TRBJ2-1 and V is TRBV7-3; 7 nucleotides align to TRBD2. J gave up 7 bases and V 8 bases, and 11 bases lay outside the gene matches. The germline gives CDR1 SGHTA, CDR2 FQGTGA. This CDR3 has 14 residues. This CDR3 is CASPWAGDENEQFF. CDR3 sequence (DNA): TGTGCCAGCCCGTGGGCGGGGGATGAGAATGAGCAGTTCTTC.

In its sample, this clonotype was seen a few times. V is TRBV4-2 and J is TRBJ2-2; perhaps TRBD1 as D (5 bases). Germline V lookup: CDR1 LGHNA, CDR2 YNFKEQ. This CDR3 is 15 amino acids long. Between the trimmed V and J ends, which lost 7 bases and 2 bases, there was a span of 14 bases. The CDR3 spells CASMGRAINTGELFF. DNA for the CDR3: TGTGCCAGCATGGGCAGGGCAATCAACACCGGGGAGCTGTTTTTT.

In its sample, this clonotype was seen many times. V usage is TRBV27 and J usage is TRBJ1-2, with D maybe TRBD1 (6 bases). The germline CDR1 and CDR2 sequences are MNHEY and SMNVEV (reference sequence). The CDR3 has 14 amino acids. Trimming removed 5 bases from V and 5 bases from J, with 15 bases in between. This chain's CDR3 is CASSVTGYSYGYTF. CDR3 nucleotides: TGTGCCAGCAGTGTTACAGGGTACTCTTATGGCTACACCTTC.

The chain combines TRBV27 with TRBJ2-1; tentative D call: TRBD1 (5 bases). The CDR3 has 12 residues. The germline gives CDR1 MNHEY, CDR2 SMNVEV (reference sequence). The V end lost 1 base, the J end lost 9 bases, and 7 bases lay between the germline ends. CDR3 nucleotide sequence: TGTGCCAGCAGTTTATGGCAGGGTGAGCAGTTCTTC. Amino acids: CASSLWQGEQFF.

This clonotype showed up many times. This rearrangement joins TRBV20-1 to TRBJ2-7; 13 bases align to TRBD2. J was trimmed by 4 bases and V by 5 bases; bases with no gene match: 5. The CDR3 totals 14 residues. Per the germline V gene, CDR1 is DFQATT and CDR2 is SNEGSKA (reference sequence). CDR3 nucleotide sequence: TGCAGTGCTTTCGGGACTAGCGGGAATTACGAGCAGTACTTC. Translated: CSAFGTSGNYEQYF.

This clonotype was observed a few times. With a much larger clone just one base away, this may be a read error. The genes are TRBV12-3 or TRBV12-4 and TRBJ2-3, with a weak D call TRBD1 (6 bases). Trimming took off 5 bases at V and 4 bases at J, with 16 bases between the two ends. The CDR3 extends over 15 amino acids. The CDR3 DNA sequence: TGTGCCAGCAGTCTCAAACAGGGAATTGCAGATACGCAGTATTTT. Translating it yields CASSLKQGIADTQYF.

At least ten counts were recorded for this clonotype. The chain carries TRBV11-2 and TRBJ2-2, with TRBD1 as a possible D gene (5 bases). CDR3 length: 14 amino acids. Trimming took 7 bases from V and 4 from J, leaving 13 bases between them. Per the germline V gene, CDR1 is SGHAT and CDR2 is FQNNGV. The CDR3 spells CASMEGAGTGELFF. In DNA form, the CDR3 reads TGTGCCAGCATGGAAGGGGCCGGCACCGGGGAGCTGTTTTTT.

As for this clonotype: Possible read error: a much larger clone is one base away. The chain employs TRBV12-3 or TRBV12-4 and TRBJ1-4; the D is unclear. The CDR3 extends over 14 amino acids. The CDR3 region is CASSADFDGEELFF. DNA for the CDR3: TGTGCCAGCAGTGCTGATTTCGACGGTGAAGAACTGTTTTTT.

The table lists this clonotype with many counts. This rearrangement joins TRBV13 to TRBJ2-7; no clear D. CDR3 length equals 15 residues. Germline V gene lookup returns CDR1 PRHDT and CDR2 FYEKMQ (reference sequence). V was clipped by 4 bases and J by 4 bases, with 17 bases between them. CDR3 nucleotides: TGTGCCAGCAGCTACGGACGTACGCTTGGATACGAGCAGTACTTC. It is translated as CASSYGRTLGYEQYF.

This clonotype was picked up a small number of times. This clone may be a read error of a much larger clone one base away. J is TRBJ1-2 and V is TRBV12-3 or TRBV12-4; TRBD1 matches at 9 bases. With V trimmed by 6 bases and J by 4 bases, 12 bases remained unmatched. This CDR3 region has 16 residues. The CDR3: CASRIGSTGGFYGYTF. The CDR3 bases are TGTGCCAGCAGGATAGGAAGTACAGGGGGCTTCTATGGCTACACCTTC.

V and J are TRBV6-6 and TRBJ2-7; 7 nucleotides match TRBD2. Germline V gene sequence: CDR1 MNHNY, CDR2 SVGAGI (reference sequence). The trim removed 0 bases at V and 1 base at J, leaving 0 bases unmatched. The CDR3 length is 14 residues. The CDR3 nucleotides are TGTGCCAGCAGTTACTCACTAGCGTCCTACGAGCAGTACTTC. Its translation: CASSYSLASYEQYF.